This T cell receptor (beta chain) was found in a study of OX40 agonist ivuxolimab in advanced cancers. Study background: Patients were given ivuxolimab, an antibody that agonizes OX40 (CD134). Study-wide results and limits: In the 0.1 to 3.0 mg/kg range, CD4+ and CD8+ blood T cells had expanded clonally by week 6. At 0.1-3.0 mg/kg, partial responders had clonal expansion among the lowest observed. The specificity for antigen of the expanded peripheral T cells was not determined.

Per the germline V gene, CDR1 is GTSNPN and CDR2 is SVGIG (reference sequence). The CDR3 has 12 residues. Trimming shortened V by 2 bases and J by 6 bases, and 9 bases separated the two germline ends. Sequenced by immunoSEQ multiplex PCR; TCRdb stores in-frame clones only, minus some. This table holds roughly 48,000 clones, approximately 87% found once. This clone was seen a handful of times. The antigen remains undetermined. The chain joins TRBV30 to TRBJ2-3, with D unresolved. Sequencing was performed on CD4+ or CD8+ T cells sorted from blood, taken in a trial of the OX40 agonist ivuxolimab. The sequence was collected from an adult with an advanced solid tumor such as melanoma, head and neck, liver or kidney cancer. The CDR3 bases are TGTGCCTGGAGTCCCACCTCGGATACGCAGTATTTT. Translating gives CAWSPTSDTQYF.